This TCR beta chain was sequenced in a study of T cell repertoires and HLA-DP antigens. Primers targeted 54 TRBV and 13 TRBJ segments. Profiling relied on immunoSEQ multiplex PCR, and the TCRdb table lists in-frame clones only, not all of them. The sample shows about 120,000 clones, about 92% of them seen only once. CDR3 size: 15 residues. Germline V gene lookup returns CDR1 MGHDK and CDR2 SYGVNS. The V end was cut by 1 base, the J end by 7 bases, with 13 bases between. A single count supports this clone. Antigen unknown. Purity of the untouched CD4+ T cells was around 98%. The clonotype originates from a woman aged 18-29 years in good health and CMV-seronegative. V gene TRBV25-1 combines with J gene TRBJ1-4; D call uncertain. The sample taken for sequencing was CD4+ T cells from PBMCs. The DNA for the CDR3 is TGTGCCAGCAGTGAATTAGACACAACGAGTGAAAAACTGTTTTTT. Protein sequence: CASSELDTTSEKLFF. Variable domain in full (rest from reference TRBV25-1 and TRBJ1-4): EADIYQTPRYLVIGTGKKITLECSQTMGHDKMYWYQQDPGMELHLIHYSYGVNSTEKGDLSSESTVSRIRTEHFPLTLESARPSHTSQYLCASSELDTTSEKLFFGSGTQLSVL.